The rows below give T cell receptor beta chains drawn from one sample of a study of radiation and T cells in renal cell carcinoma. Method: immunoSEQ multiplex PCR; TCRdb's copy keeps in-frame clones and lacks some. The table has about 64,000 clones, 60% to 85% seen once; the top ten hold roughly 6.8%. The specimen comprised blood, sampled from a patient whose treatment included radiotherapy and nephrectomy. The receptors here all came from a man between 60 and 75 years old with renal cell carcinoma. CDR3s include the opening cysteine and the closing phenylalanine or tryptophan. D genes are given only for firm matches. For some rows the clone size is stated as once, few or many, or as a class when expanded; others skip it.

clone size: many; V gene: TRBV5-1; D gene: -; J gene: TRBJ1-1; CDR3 DNA: TGCGCCAGCAGCTTGGCCGACAGGACTGAAGCTTTCTTT; CDR3 protein: CASSLADRTEAFF
clone size: -; V gene: TRBV28; D gene: -; J gene: TRBJ1-2; CDR3 DNA: TGTGCCAGCAGGACTCAGGGAAACTATGGCTACACCTTC; CDR3 protein: CASRTQGNYGYTF
clone size: -; V gene: TRBV29-1; D gene: TRBD2; J gene: TRBJ2-1; CDR3 DNA: TGCAGCGTGGCACTAGCGGGGGCTGATGAGCAGTTCTTC; CDR3 protein: CSVALAGADEQFF
clone size: few; V gene: TRBV6-5; D gene: -; J gene: TRBJ1-4; CDR3 DNA: TGTGCCAGCAGTCGGGCGAGGGTAGGGGAAAAACTGTTTTTT; CDR3 protein: CASSRARVGEKLFF
clone size: -; V gene: TRBV5-6; D gene: -; J gene: TRBJ2-1; CDR3 DNA: TGTGCCAGCAGTTCGAGGTCGGGCAATGAGCAGTTCTTC; CDR3 protein: CASSSRSGNEQFF
clone size: once; V gene: TRBV5-1; D gene: -; J gene: TRBJ1-5; CDR3 DNA: TGCGCCAGTAGCATGGGGCTCGATCAGCCCCAGCATTTT; CDR3 protein: CASSMGLDQPQHF
clone size: once; V gene: TRBV11-2; D gene: TRBD2; J gene: TRBJ2-1; CDR3 DNA: TGTGCCAGCAGCTTAGTGCGGGGGGGCTTCAATGAGCAGTTCTTC; CDR3 protein: CASSLVRGGFNEQFF
clone size: -; V gene: TRBV7-2; D gene: -; J gene: TRBJ1-1; CDR3 DNA: TGTGCCAGCAGCTTCGACAGTGCAAGACCAACTGAAGCTTTCTTT; CDR3 protein: CASSFDSARPTEAFF
clone size: -; V gene: TRBV6-5; D gene: -; J gene: TRBJ2-7; CDR3 DNA: TGTGCCAGCAGTTACGGGCGGGCCTACGAGCAGTACTTC; CDR3 protein: CASSYGRAYEQYF
clone size: few; V gene: TRBV7-2; D gene: -; J gene: TRBJ1-1; CDR3 DNA: TGTGCCAGCAGCTTAATACAGGGTGTAGGCACTGAAGCTTTCTTT; CDR3 protein: CASSLIQGVGTEAFF
clone size: -; V gene: TRBV10-3; D gene: TRBD1; J gene: TRBJ2-6; CDR3 DNA: TGTGCCATCAGTGAGGAGACAGGGGGCGGTGGGGCCAACGTCCTGACTTTC; CDR3 protein: CAISEETGGGGANVLTF
clone size: -; V gene: TRBV7-8; D gene: -; J gene: TRBJ2-3; CDR3 DNA: TGTGCCAGCAGCTTACAAGTCGGAGATACGCAGTATTTT; CDR3 protein: CASSLQVGDTQYF
clone size: -; V gene: TRBV4-2; D gene: -; J gene: TRBJ1-5; CDR3 DNA: TGTGCCAGCAGTCTAGACAGGCCTAGCAATCAGCCCCAGCATTTT; CDR3 protein: CASSLDRPSNQPQHF
clone size: -; V gene: TRBV7-9; D gene: TRBD1; J gene: TRBJ1-2; CDR3 DNA: TGTGCCAGCCATCCCCCCCCTACAGGGGGCGCTTCCGGCTACACCTTC; CDR3 protein: CASHPPPTGGASGYTF
clone size: -; V gene: TRBV28; D gene: -; J gene: TRBJ1-5; CDR3 DNA: TGTGCCAGCAGTTTATGGATCGGGAATAGCAATCAGCCCCAGCATTTT; CDR3 protein: CASSLWIGNSNQPQHF
clone size: -; V gene: TRBV7-2; D gene: -; J gene: TRBJ1-4; CDR3 DNA: TGTGCCAGCAGCTTAGGGTCTGCAACTAATGAAAAACTGTTTTTT; CDR3 protein: CASSLGSATNEKLFF
clone size: once; V gene: TRBV30; D gene: -; J gene: TRBJ2-4; CDR3 DNA: TGTGCCTGGAGGGCGACCAGTGCTGCCAAAAACATTCAGTACTTC; CDR3 protein: CAWRATSAAKNIQYF
clone size: -; V gene: TRBV4-2; D gene: -; J gene: TRBJ2-7; CDR3 DNA: TGTGCCAGCAGCCAAGAGCCAGCGGTTACCGAGCAGTACTTC; CDR3 protein: CASSQEPAVTEQYF
clone size: -; V gene: TRBV6-1; D gene: -; J gene: TRBJ1-2; CDR3 DNA: TGTGCCAGCAGTCCGCGGACGGAAGCGAACACCTTC; CDR3 protein: CASSPRTEANTF
clone size: -; V gene: TRBV11-3; D gene: -; J gene: TRBJ1-4; CDR3 DNA: TGTGCCAGCAGCTTTCGGGCAACTGCAACTAATGAAAAACTGTTTTTT; CDR3 protein: CASSFRATATNEKLFF
clone size: -; V gene: TRBV2; D gene: TRBD1; J gene: TRBJ2-5; CDR3 DNA: TGTGCCAGCCGACAGGGGTGGCGTGCGGAGACCCAGTACTTC; CDR3 protein: CASRQGWRAETQYF
clone size: -; V gene: TRBV10-1; D gene: -; J gene: TRBJ2-3; CDR3 DNA: TGCGCCAGCAGCGACAGGCAGGGAGGCACAGATACGCAGTATTTT; CDR3 protein: CASSDRQGGTDTQYF
clone size: -; V gene: TRBV10-3; D gene: -; J gene: TRBJ1-2; CDR3 DNA: TGTGCCATCAGTGAGGGCACCCCCTATGGCTACACCTTC; CDR3 protein: CAISEGTPYGYTF
clone size: -; V gene: TRBV4-3; D gene: -; J gene: TRBJ1-3; CDR3 DNA: TGCGCCAGCAGCCACCGCACTGAGGGTCGGTCTGGAAACACCATATATTTT; CDR3 protein: CASSHRTEGRSGNTIYF
clone size: -; V gene: TRBV19; D gene: -; J gene: TRBJ1-2; CDR3 DNA: TGTGCCAGTAGCCAAGCCGGGGTAGCCTATGGCTACACCTTC; CDR3 protein: CASSQAGVAYGYTF
clone size: -; V gene: TRBV6-1; D gene: -; J gene: TRBJ1-6; CDR3 DNA: TGTGCCAGCAGTGAAGCGCTTGGGCTTTATAATTCACCCCTCCACTTT; CDR3 protein: CASSEALGLYNSPLHF
clone size: -; V gene: TRBV7-7; D gene: -; J gene: TRBJ2-1; CDR3 DNA: TGTGCCAGCAGCTTACGTCTAGCCTCCTACAATGAGCAGTTCTTC; CDR3 protein: CASSLRLASYNEQFF
clone size: -; V gene: TRBV29-1; D gene: -; J gene: TRBJ2-2; CDR3 DNA: TGCAGCGTTGTATCTGGGATCACGACGAACACCGGGGAGCTGTTTTTT; CDR3 protein: CSVVSGITTNTGELFF
clone size: -; V gene: TRBV5-4; D gene: -; J gene: TRBJ1-3; CDR3 DNA: TGTGCCAGCAGCTCACCGGGAAACTCTGGAAACACCATATATTTT; CDR3 protein: CASSSPGNSGNTIYF
clone size: -; V gene: TRBV6-6; D gene: TRBD1; J gene: TRBJ1-6; CDR3 DNA: TGTGCCATTAAGGACAGGGACAGGGAAAGTTCACCCCTCCACTTT; CDR3 protein: CAIKDRDRESSPLHF
clone size: -; V gene: TRBV4-3; D gene: -; J gene: TRBJ2-2; CDR3 DNA: TGCGCCAGCAGCCTACAGGTGGCAGGCACCGGGGAGCTGTTTTTT; CDR3 protein: CASSLQVAGTGELFF
clone size: -; V gene: TRBV11-3; D gene: TRBD2; J gene: TRBJ2-2; CDR3 DNA: TGTGCCAGCAGCTTAGACGGGAGGGCCGCCGGGGAGCTGTTTTTT; CDR3 protein: CASSLDGRAAGELFF
clone size: -; V gene: TRBV7-6; D gene: -; J gene: TRBJ2-7; CDR3 DNA: TGTGCCAGCAGCTTAAGACTGGACAGCGACTACGAGCAGTACTTC; CDR3 protein: CASSLRLDSDYEQYF
clone size: -; V gene: TRBV7-6; D gene: -; J gene: TRBJ1-6; CDR3 DNA: TGTGCCAGCAGCTTAGGTACAGGGTCCACCTCACCCCTCCACTTT; CDR3 protein: CASSLGTGSTSPLHF
clone size: -; V gene: TRBV27; D gene: -; J gene: TRBJ1-2; CDR3 DNA: TGTGCCAGCAGTTTATACCTCAATGGCTACACCTTC; CDR3 protein: CASSLYLNGYTF
clone size: -; V gene: TRBV7-2; D gene: -; J gene: TRBJ1-6; CDR3 DNA: TGTGCCAGCAGCTCTATTATGGAGGCTTATAATTCACCCCTCCACTTT; CDR3 protein: CASSSIMEAYNSPLHF
clone size: -; V gene: TRBV10-3; D gene: TRBD1; J gene: TRBJ2-1; CDR3 DNA: TGTGCCACCACCCAGGACAGGGATTACAATGAGCAGTTCTTC; CDR3 protein: CATTQDRDYNEQFF
clone size: -; V gene: TRBV9; D gene: TRBD2; J gene: TRBJ2-3; CDR3 DNA: TGTGCCAGCAGCGTCCATAGCGGGAGGGGAAGCACAGATACGCAGTATTTT; CDR3 protein: CASSVHSGRGSTDTQYF
clone size: -; V gene: TRBV7-8; D gene: -; J gene: TRBJ2-3; CDR3 DNA: TGTGCCAGCAGCTTAGTCCGTACCAAACCCACAGATACGCAGTATTTT; CDR3 protein: CASSLVRTKPTDTQYF
clone size: medium-sized; V gene: TRBV19; D gene: -; J gene: TRBJ1-2; CDR3 DNA: TGTGCCAGCACCCCTGGACAGCCCCGCGGCTACACCTTC; CDR3 protein: CASTPGQPRGYTF
clone size: few; V gene: TRBV5-1; D gene: -; J gene: TRBJ1-1; CDR3 DNA: TGCGCCAGCAGCGCCGGGGCCGGGAACACTGAAGCTTTCTTT; CDR3 protein: CASSAGAGNTEAFF
clone size: -; V gene: TRBV14; D gene: -; J gene: TRBJ2-1; CDR3 DNA: TGTGCCAGCAGCCAAGACCGCCGGGCCTTCTTC; CDR3 protein: CASSQDRRAFF
clone size: once; V gene: TRBV7-6; D gene: TRBD1; J gene: TRBJ1-2; CDR3 DNA: TGTGCCAGCAGCAAAGAACAGGGGGCGCAGGATGGGTACACCTTC; CDR3 protein: CASSKEQGAQDGYTF
clone size: -; V gene: TRBV6-6; D gene: -; J gene: TRBJ1-1; CDR3 DNA: TGTGCCAGCAGCATACCTGGGACTGAAGCTTTCTTT; CDR3 protein: CASSIPGTEAFF
clone size: -; V gene: TRBV7-2; D gene: TRBD2; J gene: TRBJ2-4; CDR3 DNA: TGTGCCAGCAGCCCGATGCTTGGGGGGGAGGCGTACTTC; CDR3 protein: CASSPMLGGEAYF